This T cell receptor beta chain came from a study of identical twins. Germline assignment: CDR1 MNHNS and CDR2 SASEGT. V shed 6 bases and J 0 bases; nucleotides not matched to a gene: 7. The CDR3 length is 18 residues. This clonotype was counted between two and nine times. TCRdb re-called the 5' RACE reads through MiXCR, storing one row per CDR3 protein. The sample carries around 550,000 distinct CDR3 sequences, roughly 15% recorded once. A further study also used this sample, focusing on yellow fever vaccine responses in identical twins.

J is TRBJ2-1 and V is TRBV6-1; 14 bases are a match to TRBD2. The specimen sequenced was CD4+ T cells sorted from blood. This sequence originates from a woman aged 18-29 years in good health. The CDR3, as DNA: TGTGCCAGCAGCCCCGGACTAGCGGGAGGCCGCTCCTACAATGAGCAGTTCTTC. Its protein product is CASSPGLAGGRSYNEQFF.